The 5 T cell receptor beta chains below were found in one sample sequenced in a study of T-cell memory formation after mild COVID-19. TCRdb re-called the 5' RACE reads with MiXCR, one entry per CDR3 protein. This table holds more than 350,000 distinct CDR3 sequences, roughly 21% found once. Sequences were obtained from PBMCs or a T cell subset sorted from them (not recorded which). These receptors were taken from an adult woman who had mild COVID-19 (a few samples of this study predate the infection). Cell type and time point are not known.

The rearrangement links TRBV5-1 to TRBJ2-7, with D tentatively TRBD2 (5 bases). The germline V and J ends were trimmed by 4 bases and 0 bases, with 11 bases remaining between them. CDR3 length: 14 amino acids. In germline, CDR1 is SGHRS, CDR2 YFSETQ. In DNA, the CDR3 is TGCGCCAGCAGCACCCTACGGGACTCCTACGAGCAGTACTTC. Its protein is CASSTLRDSYEQYF.

This clonotype showed up many times. J is TRBJ2-4 and V is TRBV27, with TRBD1 matching over 8 bases. CDR1 is MNHEY and CDR2 is SMNVEV in the germline V gene (reference sequence). CDR3 length equals 15 residues. V lost 5 bases to trimming and J lost 7 bases; unmatched junction nucleotides: 10. The CDR3 coding sequence is TGTGCCAGCAGTCCGCGACAGGGGTGGGGGAACATTCAGTACTTC. Amino acid sequence: CASSPRQGWGNIQYF.

The J gene is TRBJ1-4, the V gene TRBV10-3; D is uncertain. Germline V lookup: CDR1 ENHRY, CDR2 SYGVKD. Trimming took off 5 bases at V and 3 bases at J, with 13 bases between the two ends. This CDR3 comprises 15 residues. This chain's CDR3 is CAISTDLGSNEKLFF. CDR3 in DNA: TGTGCCATCAGTACCGATTTGGGGTCTAATGAAAAACTGTTTTTT.

The rearrangement links TRBV29-1 to TRBJ1-2; D is unclear. CDR1 and CDR2 (germline): SQVTM, ANQGSEA. The CDR3 extends over 12 amino acids. Trimming shortened V by 1 base and J by 5 bases, and 8 bases separated the two germline ends. CDR3 DNA: TGCAGCGTTGAAGGGATAGAGTATGGCTACACCTTC. Its translation: CSVEGIEYGYTF. Full variable domain (rest looked up from reference TRBV29-1 and TRBJ1-2): SAVISQKPSRDICQRGTSLTIQCQVDSQVTMMFWYRQQPGQSLTLIATANQGSEATYESGFVIDKFPISRPNLTFSTLTVSNMSPEDSSIYLCSVEGIEYGYTFGSGTRLTVV.

The chain couples TRBV6-5 to TRBJ2-5, with D maybe TRBD1 (5 bases). CDR1 and CDR2 from the germline V gene are MNHEY and SVGAGI. The V gene lost 6 bases and the J gene lost 9 bases, with 23 bases spanning the gap. The CDR3 contains 15 residues. The CDR3 coding sequence is TGTGCCAGCAGCCCCACTGACAGTTCGGTCATGGCCCAGTACTTC. This encodes CASSPTDSSVMAQYF.